This T cell receptor beta chain was profiled in a study of response to subunit inactivated influenza vaccine. In TCRdb, the RT-PCR reads were re-called with MiXCR into one record per CDR3 protein. The sample lists hundreds of thousands of distinct CDR3 sequences, 11% to 15% seen once, with around 7% in the top ten. The CDR3 is made up of 14 amino acids. Germline assignment: CDR1 LNHDA and CDR2 SQIVND (reference sequence). Trimming took 5 bases from V and 7 from J, leaving 12 bases between them. This sample comprised PBMCs from blood, obtained 14 days before vaccination. This TCR was sampled from a man aged 50-60 years who received an inactivated influenza vaccine. The rearrangement links TRBV19 to TRBJ1-6; D is undetermined. The CDR3 spells CASSSTPPNSPLHF. The CDR3 region has the DNA TGTGCCAGTAGTTCGACCCCGCCAAATTCACCCCTCCACTTT.